This is a list of T cell receptor beta chains from one sample in a study of graft-versus-host responses after intestinal transplantation. Sequencing was performed with immunoSEQ multiplex PCR; in TCRdb, only in-frame clones are kept and a portion is missing. The sample shows 20,000 to 25,000 clones, approximately 40% of them seen only once. This specimen consisted of alloreactive CD4+ T cells from a mixed lymphocyte reaction culture, obtained before intestinal transplant. These receptors originate from a human patient who received an intestinal transplant. CDR3s include the opening cysteine and the closing phenylalanine or tryptophan. The D gene is left open where the match is weak. Clone size is not always given. Where it is, it says once, few, many or a class for expanded clones.

V	D	size	J	DNA	CDR3
TRBV30	.	few	TRBJ2-7	TGTGCCTGGAGTGACAACAGGGTCTACGAGCAGTACTTC	CAWSDNRVYEQYF
TRBV7-3	TRBD1	few	TRBJ2-1	TGTGCCAGCAGCTCCAGACAGGGGGCGAGGAATGAGCAGTTCTTC	CASSSRQGARNEQFF
TRBV5-1	.	.	TRBJ1-6	TGCGCCAGCAGCTTGCCGGGATCCGGGATCCCTCCTCCGTCCCTCCACTTT	CASSLPGSGIPPPSLHF
TRBV30	TRBD1	.	TRBJ1-5	TGTGCCTGGACACAGGGGATCAATCAGCCCCAGCATTTT	CAWTQGINQPQHF
TRBV7-8	.	.	TRBJ2-6	TGTGCCAGCAGCACTCAATTCTCTGGGGCCAACGTCCTGACTTTC	CASSTQFSGANVLTF
TRBV7-6	TRBD2	.	TRBJ2-3	TGTGCCAGCAGCTTAGCTGCGGGGGGGCTTACAGATACGCAGTATTTT	CASSLAAGGLTDTQYF
TRBV7-2	.	.	TRBJ2-5	TGTGCCAGCAGCTTATCGGTTAGCCAAGAGACCCAGTACTTC	CASSLSVSQETQYF
TRBV5-5	.	few	TRBJ1-6	TGTGCCAGCAGCTTGAGGCAGGGTAATTCACCCCTCCACTTT	CASSLRQGNSPLHF
TRBV2	TRBD1	.	TRBJ1-2	TGTGCCAGCAGTTTTCCGGGACAGGGGGCGGTAGGCTACACCTTC	CASSFPGQGAVGYTF
TRBV30	TRBD1	.	TRBJ1-5	TGTGCCTGGGGAAGGACAGGGGGCCTTCAGCCCCAGCATTTT	CAWGRTGGLQPQHF
TRBV4-3	TRBD1	few	TRBJ2-3	TGCGCCAGCAGCCAAGTCGCCAGGGGGCATAGAGATACGCAGTATTTT	CASSQVARGHRDTQYF
TRBV7-9	TRBD1	once	TRBJ1-2	TGTGCCAGCAGCTTCGGGACAGGGGGCGTGGGTGGCTACACCTTC	CASSFGTGGVGGYTF
TRBV5-1	TRBD2	.	TRBJ2-3	TGCGCCAGCAGCCCCTGGGTAGCGGGAGTAGATACGCAGTATTTT	CASSPWVAGVDTQYF
TRBV2	.	few	TRBJ1-3	TGTGCCAGCAGTGTACGCAGTCTTGGAAACACCATATATTTT	CASSVRSLGNTIYF
TRBV7-2	TRBD1	few	TRBJ1-6	TGTGCCAGCAGCTTAACAGGGGGCGGTATTTCACCCCTCCACTTT	CASSLTGGGISPLHF
TRBV6-1	TRBD2	.	TRBJ2-1	TGTGCCAGCAGTGAACGACTAGCGAGCTACAATGAGCAGTTCTTC	CASSERLASYNEQFF
TRBV5-4	TRBD2	.	TRBJ2-1	TGTGCCAGCAGCTTGGCCGTAGCGGGAGGGCGCAGTGAGCAGTTCTTC	CASSLAVAGGRSEQFF
TRBV19	.	few	TRBJ1-1	TGTGCCAGTAGTGTTGGGCCCCCAAGGAAGGCTGAAGCTTTCTTT	CASSVGPPRKAEAFF
TRBV4-2	TRBD2	.	TRBJ2-1	TGTGCCAGCAGCCGCGGGAGCTCCTACAATGAGCAGTTCTTC	CASSRGSSYNEQFF
TRBV5-8	TRBD2	few	TRBJ2-3	TGTGCCAGCAGCCCCGGGACTAGGGTAACAGATACGCAGTATTTT	CASSPGTRVTDTQYF
TRBV4-2	.	.	TRBJ2-3	TGTGCCAGCAGCTCACTCGCAGATACGCAGTATTTT	CASSSLADTQYF
TRBV5-1	TRBD2	few	TRBJ2-5	TGCGCCAGCAGCTTGGTACTAGCGGGCCAGTGGGGGACCCAGTACTTC	CASSLVLAGQWGTQYF
TRBV5-1	.	.	TRBJ2-1	TGCGCCAGCAGCCCCGAGCGGGTCTTATGGGTCAATGAGCAGTTCTTC	CASSPERVLWVNEQFF
TRBV6-1	.	few	TRBJ2-7	TGTGCCAGCAGTGAAGCTTGGACAGCCGTGGCCGAGCAGTACTTC	CASSEAWTAVAEQYF
TRBV11-3	.	.	TRBJ2-3	TGTGCCAGCAGCTTTAATGGGGGCCCCACAGATACGCAGTATTTT	CASSFNGGPTDTQYF
TRBV6-5	.	.	TRBJ1-2	TGTGCCAGCAGTTACGGGCGACAGGTTAACTATGGCTACACCTTC	CASSYGRQVNYGYTF
TRBV30	TRBD2	.	TRBJ2-1	TGTGCCTGGAGCCGGACTAGCGGTTTCTACAATGAGCAGTTCTTC	CAWSRTSGFYNEQFF
TRBV5-1	.	few	TRBJ2-1	TGCGCCAGCAGCTTGGAGAGGGAGACGCAGTTCTTC	CASSLERETQFF
TRBV2	.	once	TRBJ2-1	TGTGCCAGCACAGCGGTCCCTGAGCAGTTCTTC	CASTAVPEQFF
TRBV7-2	.	few	TRBJ2-7	TGTGCCAGCAGCTTGGGGGCAGGGAAAGGGTACGAGCAGTACTTC	CASSLGAGKGYEQYF
TRBV5-1	TRBD2	few	TRBJ2-7	TGCGCCAGCAGCGCACTAGCGGGGGGCCTCTCCTACGAGCAGTACTTC	CASSALAGGLSYEQYF
TRBV6-5	TRBD1	.	TRBJ2-7	TGTGCCACCGGACAGGGTAGCTCCTACGAGCAGTACTTC	CATGQGSSYEQYF
TRBV29-1	.	.	TRBJ1-2	TGCAGCGTTGACAGGGTAAACTATGGCTACACCTTC	CSVDRVNYGYTF
TRBV19	TRBD2	.	TRBJ2-3	TGTGCCAGTAGCGAGACTAGCGTTGATGATACGCAGTATTTT	CASSETSVDDTQYF
TRBV4-3	.	.	TRBJ2-6	TGCGCCAGCAGCCAAGTTTTCATACGGTACTCTGGGGCCAACGTCCTGACTTTC	CASSQVFIRYSGANVLTF
TRBV5-6	.	medium-sized	TRBJ1-2	TGTGCCAGCAGCCTTCCACAGGGAGCTGCTAACTATGGCTACACCTTC	CASSLPQGAANYGYTF
TRBV7-9	.	.	TRBJ2-6	TGTGCCAGCAGCTTATTTTCAGTAACCTCTGGGGCCAACGTCCTGACTTTC	CASSLFSVTSGANVLTF
TRBV5-4	TRBD2	once	TRBJ2-7	TGTGCCAGCAGCTTGGGAGCGGGGTACTACGAGCAGTACTTC	CASSLGAGYYEQYF
TRBV11-3	.	few	TRBJ2-1	TGTGCCAGCAGCCTTAGCAATGAGCAGTTCTTC	CASSLSNEQFF
TRBV6-6	.	few	TRBJ1-4	TGTGCCAGCAGGCGTCGGGGGAATGAAAAACTGTTTTTT	CASRRRGNEKLFF
TRBV10-1	TRBD2	.	TRBJ2-1	TGCGCCAGCAGTGAGTCTCGGCTAGCGGGAGGTTTAGATGAGCAGTTCTTC	CASSESRLAGGLDEQFF
TRBV28	.	few	TRBJ2-6	TGTGCCAGCGGGACGACAGGTTACGGGTTAACTGGGGCCAACGTCCTGACTTTC	CASGTTGYGLTGANVLTF
TRBV28	.	.	TRBJ2-3	TGTGCCAGCAGTCCACTAGTCACAGATACGCAGTATTTT	CASSPLVTDTQYF
TRBV6-5	.	.	TRBJ2-7	TGTGCCACCATCCGGGACAACTCCTACGAGCAGTACTTC	CATIRDNSYEQYF
TRBV6-5	.	.	TRBJ1-3	TGTGCCAGCAGTTCACGGGGGTACTCTGGAAACACCATATATTTT	CASSSRGYSGNTIYF
TRBV6-1	.	.	TRBJ2-2	TGTGCCAGCAGAGAAAACAGGGCCGGGGAGCTGTTTTTT	CASRENRAGELFF
TRBV28	.	.	TRBJ2-1	TGTGCCAGCACTCAAATGGAGGGAGGGGGTAATGAGCAGTTCTTC	CASTQMEGGGNEQFF
TRBV4-3	.	once	TRBJ1-2	TGCGCCAGCAGCCAAGTCTGGGCTAATGGTTATGGCTACACCTTC	CASSQVWANGYGYTF
TRBV13	.	.	TRBJ1-3	TGTGCCAGCAGCCCTACTCCGACAAGCACTGGAAACACCATATATTTT	CASSPTPTSTGNTIYF